This entry describes one T cell receptor beta chain. This CDR3 is 16 amino acids long. With V trimmed by 2 bases and J by 6 bases, 11 bases remained unmatched. Germline V lookup: CDR1 SEHNR, CDR2 FQNEAQ (reference sequence). The sample belongs to a study of blood T cell repertoires in COVID-19. In the authors' workflow: Reference gene primer amplification yielded estimated nucleated cell counts. Some clones are missing from TCRdb's copy, which holds only in-frame ones; the method was immunoSEQ multiplex PCR. V, J and clone size are those of that table, while D and trimming were read from the DNA. Here the sample spans 200,000 to 300,000 clones, 88% being singletons.

This TCR derives from a woman younger than 45 with acute or convalescent COVID-19. The rearrangement joins TRBV7-9 to TRBJ1-1; 8 bases line up with TRBD1. Sequences were obtained from peripheral blood. The CDR3 is CASSLTGGFGSAEAFF. The CDR3 DNA reads as TGTGCCAGCAGCTTAACAGGGGGGTTTGGGTCCGCTGAAGCTTTCTTT.